What follows are 30 T cell receptor beta chains derived from one specimen sequenced in a study of blood T cells in healthy people across ages. The second PCR ran roughly 7 to 12 cycles with a sample-barcoded 5' primer and J-beta primers. MiXCR was run by TCRdb on the 5' RACE reads, yielding one entry per CDR3 protein. Of under 1 million distinct CDR3 sequences in the sample, more than 40% were seen once. The sequencing sample was made of blood. These receptors originate from a man aged 55-75 years in good health.

Written as DNA, the CDR3 is TGTGCCAGCAGCGCTAGCGGGGGGTATTCCTACAATGAGCAGTTCTTC. This sequence encodes CASSASGGYSYNEQFF. The chain employs TRBV7-2 and TRBJ2-1; 11 nucleotides align to TRBD2. The CDR3 consists of 16 residues. With 5 bases clipped from V and 1 base from J, the junction kept 4 bases outside the gene matches. Looked up from germline, CDR1 is SGHTA and CDR2 is FQGNSA.

In nucleotides, the CDR3 is TGTGCCAGCAGTGGAACCTCAACAGGGGGCTACACCTTC. Protein: CASSGTSTGGYTF. The chain has TRBV25-1 and TRBJ1-2; a weak D match, TRBD1 (6 bases). Trimming cost V 4 bases and J 8 bases, with 14 bases left between them. CDR3 length equals 13 residues. Germline CDR1 is MGHDK and CDR2 is SYGVNS.

CDR3 loop: CASSQGMGIGAQYF. In DNA, the CDR3 is TGTGCCAGCAGCCAGGGCATGGGGATCGGTGCGCAGTATTTT. The chain has TRBV27 and TRBJ2-3; D is perhaps TRBD1 (5 bases). Per the germline V gene, CDR1 is MNHEY and CDR2 is SMNVEV (reference sequence). The CDR3 loop spans 14 amino acids. Trimming removed 6 bases from V and 10 bases from J, with 20 bases in between.

The chain has TRBV12-3 or TRBV12-4 and TRBJ2-1; 8 bases line up with TRBD2. The V gene end was trimmed by 7 bases and the J gene end by 2 bases; junction bases not matched to a gene: 4. This CDR3 contains 14 residues. This chain's CDR3 is CASNGGGPYNEQFF. The CDR3 DNA reads TGTGCCAGCAACGGGGGGGGCCCCTACAATGAGCAGTTCTTC.

The chain has TRBV29-1 and TRBJ2-1, with D perhaps matching TRBD1 (6 bases). V was cut by 3 bases and J by 7 bases, with 28 bases left in between. The CDR3 has 18 amino acids. Germline V gene sequence: CDR1 SQVTM, CDR2 ANQGSEA. This CDR3 reads CSVDNPRDIWYNFNEQFF. The CDR3 nucleotides read TGCAGCGTTGACAATCCCCGGGACATATGGTACAATTTTAATGAGCAGTTCTTC.

The chain links TRBV4-3 to TRBJ1-4; TRBD1 aligns across 7 bases. Germline trimming cut 0 bases from V and 7 bases from J; bases unmatched to any gene: 2. Germline V gives CDR1 LGHNA, CDR2 YSLEER. The CDR3 is 14 amino acids. This CDR3 is CASSQDQGGEKLFF. CDR3 DNA: TGCGCCAGCAGCCAAGATCAGGGGGGTGAAAAACTGTTTTTT.

The chain recombines TRBV7-2 with TRBJ2-1; 8 bases match TRBD2. Germline CDR1 SGHTA, CDR2 FQGNSA. The CDR3 runs to 16 residues. V shed 1 base and J 5 bases; nucleotides not matched to a gene: 7. CDR3 in DNA: TGTGCCAGCAGCTTAGAGACCGGGAGGGCTAACAATGAGCAGTTCTTC. The encoded protein is CASSLETGRANNEQFF.

This clonotype was seen ten or more times. V usage is TRBV6-5 and J usage is TRBJ2-5, with TRBD2 as a possible D gene (5 bases). CDR3 length: 13 amino acids. The germline gives CDR1 MNHEY, CDR2 SVGAGI. Trimming removed 5 bases from V and 4 bases from J, with 11 bases in between. Here the CDR3 DNA reads TGTGCCAGCAGTGACCGGGGTGGAGAGACCCAGTACTTC. It specifies CASSDRGGETQYF.

The rearrangement joins TRBV5-5 to TRBJ2-1; 10 bases map to TRBD2. This CDR3 spans 20 amino acids. The germline gives CDR1 SGHKS, CDR2 YYEKEE (reference sequence). J gave up 5 bases and V 0 bases, and 17 bases lay outside the gene matches. The CDR3 loop reads CASSLVPQGQRGGRDNEQFF. CDR3 bases: TGTGCCAGCAGCTTGGTCCCACAGGGTCAGCGGGGGGGCAGGGACAATGAGCAGTTCTTC.

This chain joins TRBV18 and TRBJ2-7, with D possibly TRBD2 on 6 matching bases. The CDR3 has 15 residues. The V and J ends lost 4 bases and 3 bases respectively, with 16 bases between them. Germline V lookup: CDR1 KGHSH, CDR2 LQKENI. The DNA of the CDR3 is TGTGCCAGCTCACAAACCGGGGGTCCTAACTACGAGCAGTACTTC. Amino acids: CASSQTGGPNYEQYF.

This clonotype was counted a few times. The chain links TRBV9 to TRBJ2-5; 9 nucleotides align to TRBD2. V shed 0 bases and J 1 base; nucleotides not matched to a gene: 13. The CDR3 spans 19 residues. CDR1 and CDR2 (germline): SGDLS, YYNGEE. CDR3 loop: CASSVAGGVAGALQETQYF. The DNA for the CDR3 is TGTGCCAGCAGCGTAGCTGGGGGGGTAGCGGGGGCTCTCCAAGAGACCCAGTACTTC. Full variable domain (missing parts from reference TRBV9 and TRBJ2-5): DSGVTQTPKHLITATGQRVTLRCSPRSGDLSVYWYQQSLDQGLQFLIQYYNGEERAKGNILERFSAQQFPDLHSELNLSSLELGDSALYFCASSVAGGVAGALQETQYFGPGTRLLVL.

J is TRBJ2-2 and V is TRBV27; 10 bases match TRBD1. After removal of 11 bases from V and 6 bases from J, the junction contained 9 bases not matched to a gene. Germline assignment: CDR1 MNHEY and CDR2 SMNVEV (reference sequence). The CDR3 consists of 14 residues. Here the CDR3 DNA reads TGTGCCTCCGGCCGGGACAGGGGTGCCGGGGAGCTGTTTTTT. This gives the protein CASGRDRGAGELFF.

CDR3: CASSRLGRTGDTGELFF. The CDR3 DNA sequence: TGTGCCAGCAGCCGTTTAGGACGGACGGGGGACACCGGGGAGCTGTTTTTT. The gene calls are TRBV2 and TRBJ2-2, with a tentative D call TRBD2 (6 bases). The CDR3 totals 17 residues. Trimming shortened V by 6 bases and J by 3 bases, and 20 bases separated the two germline ends. The V gene's germline CDR1 is SNHLY and CDR2 FYNNEI.

The chain links TRBV5-5 to TRBJ2-4; D gene uncertain. CDR3 size: 15 residues. V lost 3 bases, J lost 8 bases, and 18 bases lay in between. The germline CDR1 and CDR2 sequences are SGHKS and YYEKEE (reference sequence). DNA for the CDR3: TGTGCCAGCAGCTCCCCCCCGGTGGCCTTGGACATTCAGTACTTC. Encoded protein: CASSSPPVALDIQYF.

This clonotype was recorded once. A read error may be the cause here, since a much bigger clone is one base away. The chain couples TRBV7-2 to TRBJ2-5; maybe TRBD2 (5 bases). This CDR3 has 12 amino acids. Trimming cost V 5 bases and J 11 bases, with 15 bases left between them. CDR1 is SGHTA and CDR2 is FQGNSA in the germline V gene. The CDR3 coding sequence is TGTGCCAGCAGCCTTACAGACTGGGAGCAGTACTTC. Protein: CASSLTDWEQYF.

This rearrangement joins TRBV20-1 to TRBJ2-3; 8 nucleotides agree with TRBD1. J was trimmed by 4 bases and V by 6 bases; bases with no gene match: 6. CDR1 is DFQATT, CDR2 SNEGSKA, per germline (reference sequence). This CDR3 spans 13 amino acids. CDR3 coding DNA: TGCAGTGCCGAGACAGGGGAACCAGATACGCAGTATTTT. Protein product: CSAETGEPDTQYF.

The V and J genes are TRBV7-2 and TRBJ2-5, with TRBD2 matching 13 bases. With V trimmed by 5 bases and J by 6 bases, 3 bases remained unmatched. Germline assignment: CDR1 SGHTA and CDR2 FQGNSA. This CDR3 is 14 amino acids long. The CDR3 DNA is TGTGCCAGCAGCCTGACTAGCGGGGGGCAGACCCAGTACTTC. It translates to CASSLTSGGQTQYF.

At least ten counts were recorded for this clonotype. The chain combines TRBV7-3 with TRBJ2-1, with D tentatively TRBD2 (5 bases). Germline-derived CDR1 and CDR2 are SGHTA and FQGTGA. This CDR3 has 17 residues. V lost 1 base to trimming and J lost 0 bases, with 13 bases between them. CDR3 in amino acids: CASSLNAGKGSYNEQFF. As DNA, the CDR3 is TGTGCCAGCAGCTTAAATGCGGGCAAGGGCTCCTACAATGAGCAGTTCTTC.

The rearrangement links TRBV12-3 or TRBV12-4 to TRBJ2-1; weak D call: TRBD1 (6 bases). This CDR3 region has 15 residues. V was trimmed by 1 base and J by 7 bases, leaving 14 bases between them. The CDR3, as DNA: TGTGCCAGCAGTTTAGGAACAGGGAAGCAGAATGAGCAGTTCTTC. Amino acid sequence: CASSLGTGKQNEQFF.

About this clonotype itself: Since a much larger clone is just one base distant, this may be a read error. CDR3 DNA: TGTTCCAGCAGCTTAGCTGGGTACCAAGAGACCCAGTACTTC. This translates into CSSSLAGYQETQYF. The genes are TRBV7-2 and TRBJ2-5; no firm D call. Germline CDR1 is SGHTA and CDR2 is FQGNSA. The CDR3 runs to 14 residues.

This clonotype was counted between two and nine times. The V gene is TRBV6-2 or TRBV6-3, the J gene TRBJ2-5; D gene ambiguous. CDR3 length: 14 amino acids. The V gene lost 6 bases and the J gene lost 0 bases, with 11 bases spanning the gap. Germline V gives CDR1 MNHEY, CDR2 SVGEGT. The CDR3 region is CASRPLGHQETQYF. In DNA, the CDR3 is TGTGCCAGCAGACCCCTTGGACACCAAGAGACCCAGTACTTC.

V and J are TRBV13 and TRBJ2-5, with D unresolved. With 0 bases removed from V and 4 bases from J, the gap between germline ends came to 12 bases. CDR1 PRHDT and CDR2 FYEKMQ come from the germline V gene (reference sequence). The CDR3 is made up of 15 amino acids. CDR3 DNA sequence: TGTGCCAGCAGCTTAGGGATGGGTGAACGAGAGACCCAGTACTTC. The encoded protein is CASSLGMGERETQYF.

This clonotype was counted between two and nine times. V is TRBV6-2 or TRBV6-3 and J is TRBJ1-6; maybe TRBD1 (6 bases). Trimming shortened V by 6 bases and J by 8 bases, and 17 bases separated the two germline ends. The CDR3 has 15 amino acids. Looked up from germline, CDR1 is MNHEY and CDR2 is SVGEGT. The CDR3 loop is CASSSWGRTHSPLHF. CDR3 DNA: TGTGCCAGCAGCTCTTGGGGGCGGACCCATTCACCCCTCCACTTT.

This clonotype has only one observation. A much larger clone differs by one base, so this may be a read error. The chain recombines TRBV4-1 with TRBJ2-7; possible D gene TRBD1, 5 bases. The J call may be wrong; the DNA end is better matched by TRBJ2-5. CDR1 is MGHRA and CDR2 is YSYEKL in the germline V gene. The CDR3 runs 18 residues. In DNA form, the CDR3 reads TGCGCCAGCAGCCGAGATTTCGGGTTCCAGGGTTGGTCGGAGACCCAGTACTTC. Its translation: CASSRDFGFQGWSETQYF.

V is TRBV12-3 or TRBV12-4 and J is TRBJ1-5; D gene uncertain. Trimming left V 6 bases short and J 0 bases short, with 15 bases between. The length of the CDR3 is 16 residues. The CDR3 protein is CASSLSAGYSNQPQHF. CDR3 DNA sequence: TGTGCCAGCAGCCTATCGGCAGGATATAGCAATCAGCCCCAGCATTTT.

This clonotype was observed a handful of times. The J gene is TRBJ1-1, the V gene TRBV7-2, with 7 bases lining up with TRBD1. The CDR3 runs 15 residues. J gave up 2 bases and V 5 bases, and 8 bases lay outside the gene matches. CDR1 is SGHTA, CDR2 FQGNSA, per germline. The CDR3 region is CASSPGTARNTEAFF. The CDR3 DNA sequence: TGTGCCAGCAGCCCCGGGACAGCTAGAAACACTGAAGCTTTCTTT.

This clonotype was observed a handful of times. The chain links TRBV7-2 to TRBJ2-5; D is possibly TRBD1 or TRBD2 (5 bases each). V dropped 3 bases and J dropped 5 bases, with 10 bases sitting between them. This CDR3 spans 13 amino acids. The V gene's germline CDR1 is SGHTA and CDR2 FQGNSA. CDR3 in amino acids: CASSLFWGETQYF. In DNA, the CDR3 is TGTGCCAGCAGCTTGTTTTGGGGGGAGACCCAGTACTTC.

The chain couples TRBV5-1 to TRBJ2-1; 9 bases map to TRBD1. The trim removed 3 bases at V and 10 bases at J, leaving 5 bases unmatched. Per germline, CDR1 SGHRS and CDR2 YFSETQ. The CDR3 contains 13 residues. CDR3 amino acids: CASSSTGGWEQFF. CDR3 coding DNA: TGCGCCAGCAGCTCGACAGGGGGTTGGGAGCAGTTCTTC.

This chain connects TRBV14 to TRBJ1-2; no reliable D call. Germline assignment: CDR1 SGHDN and CDR2 FVKESK. Trimming took 4 bases from V and 7 from J, leaving 7 bases between them. The CDR3 extends over 11 amino acids. Here the CDR3 DNA reads TGTGCCAGCAGCCGACCCAGTGGCTACACCTTC. This encodes CASSRPSGYTF.

V is TRBV14 and J is TRBJ2-1; D is perhaps TRBD1 or TRBD2 (5 bases each). The germline V gene encodes CDR1 SGHDN and CDR2 FVKESK. Trimming shortened V by 2 bases and J by 8 bases, and 16 bases separated the two germline ends. The CDR3 runs to 15 residues. In nucleotides, the CDR3 is TGTGCCAGCAGCCAAATTCGGGGCGCCGGCCATGAGCAGTTCTTC. Translated: CASSQIRGAGHEQFF. The full variable domain, in which reference TRBV14 and TRBJ2-1 provide the parts outside the CDR3, is EAGVTQFPSHSVIEKGQTVTLRCDPISGHDNLYWYRRVMGKEIKFLLHFVKESKQDESGMPNNRFLAERTGGTYSTLKVQPAELEDSGVYFCASSQIRGAGHEQFFGPGTRLTVL.